A single sample is the source of the 13 T cell receptor beta chains below, sequenced in a study of glioma-infiltrating T cells. Using RNA template, CDR3s of TCR alpha and beta were amplified with iRepertoire arm-PCR. MiXCR was run by TCRdb on the multiplex PCR reads, yielding one entry per CDR3 protein. The repertoire holds a few hundred thousand distinct CDR3 sequences, with 41% as singletons. Sample: glioma tissue, nonneoplastic brain tissue, or PBMCs (not recorded which). The receptor source for this set is a human donor with low-grade glioma or glioblastoma, undergoing nonglioma brain surgery, or in good health (not recorded which).

Notes on this clonotype: The conserved phenylalanine or tryptophan normally closing the CDR3 is absent here, so this likely arose from a read error. This chain connects TRBV27 to TRBJ1-1; tentative D call: TRBD1 (5 bases). The CDR3 is 16 amino acids. CDR1 and CDR2 from the germline V gene are MNHEY and SMNVEV (reference sequence). The CDR3 DNA is TGCGCCAGCACCTCAATCCGCACAAGAGGGGTCACTGAAGCTTTCCTT. This gives the protein CASTSIRTRGVTEAFL.

J is TRBJ1-2 and V is TRBV5-4; the D gene is possibly TRBD1 (6 bases). The CDR3 runs to 14 residues. Germline CDR1 is SGHNT and CDR2 is YYREEE (reference sequence). Trimming removed 1 base from V and 4 bases from J, with 11 bases in between. The CDR3 is CASSLRGLSYGYTF. The CDR3 DNA is TGTGCCAGCAGCTTGCGGGGGCTGAGCTATGGCTACACCTTC.

This clonotype was detected many times. This chain connects TRBV6-2 or TRBV6-3 to TRBJ2-6, with D perhaps TRBD1 (6 bases). The CDR3 loop spans 16 amino acids. The germline V gene has CDR1 MNHEY and CDR2 SVGEGT. Trimming stripped 5 bases from V and 6 bases from J, with 17 bases between. CDR3 residues: CASSPARQVVANVLTF. CDR3 sequence (DNA): TGTGCCAGCAGTCCCGCGCGACAGGTAGTGGCCAACGTCCTGACTTTC.

The chain has TRBV7-9 and TRBJ1-5; D call uncertain. The CDR3 spans 14 residues. Per the germline V gene, CDR1 is SEHNR and CDR2 is FQNEAQ (reference sequence). The ends were cut back, 2 bases at V and 0 bases at J, with 5 bases in the middle. In DNA, the CDR3 is TGTGCCAGCAGCTTATCTGCTAGCAATCAGCCCCAGCATTTT. Translation gives CASSLSASNQPQHF.

This clonotype showed up just a few times. The genes are TRBV28 and TRBJ2-7, with 8 bases fitting TRBD1. This CDR3 contains 15 residues. Germline CDR1 is MDHEN and CDR2 is SYDVKM. Trimming removed 5 bases from V and 6 bases from J; junction bases left unmatched: 12. The CDR3 loop reads CASSPRPGGAGEQYF. CDR3 DNA: TGTGCCAGCAGTCCAAGACCAGGGGGCGCGGGCGAGCAGTACTTC.

The chain is built from TRBV20-1 and TRBJ2-7; D perhaps matches TRBD1 (6 bases). The length of the CDR3 is 13 residues. V was clipped by 0 bases and J by 6 bases, with 12 bases between them. Germline CDR1 is DFQATT and CDR2 is SNEGSKA (reference sequence). Here the CDR3 reads CSAREAGTSEQYF. The CDR3 region has the DNA TGCAGTGCTAGAGAGGCAGGGACAAGCGAGCAGTACTTC.

CDR3 coding DNA: TGTGCCAGCAGCCTGTGGGACAGAGCCTACGAGCAGTACTTC. This gives the protein CASSLWDRAYEQYF. The J gene is TRBJ2-7, the V gene TRBV12-3 or TRBV12-4; TRBD1 aligns across 7 bases. This CDR3 spans 14 amino acids. Trimming at V came to 6 bases and at J to 2 bases, leaving 7 bases not matched to a gene.

This clonotype has at least ten counts. This CDR3 reads CSAYWTGHTDTQYF. CDR3 sequence (DNA): TGCAGTGCTTATTGGACAGGGCATACAGATACGCAGTATTTT. J is TRBJ2-3 and V is TRBV20-1; 8 bases agree with TRBD1. The CDR3 sequence is 14 residues long. V shed 5 bases, J shed 3 bases, and the junction held 7 bases outside the gene matches. CDR1 DFQATT and CDR2 SNEGSKA come from the germline V gene (reference sequence).

As DNA, the CDR3 is TGTGCCAGCAGCTTAGGGGCGGGTGAGCAGTTCTTC. It specifies CASSLGAGEQFF. The V gene is TRBV7-2, the J gene TRBJ2-1, with D possibly TRBD2 on 5 matching bases. Trimming removed 1 base from V and 9 bases from J, with 7 bases in between. This CDR3 contains 12 residues. Germline V gives CDR1 SGHTA, CDR2 FQGNSA.

As concerns this clonotype: A much larger clone lies one base from this, so it may be a read error. The V gene is TRBV6-2 or TRBV6-3, the J gene TRBJ2-7; D gene uncertain. The CDR3 is made up of 13 amino acids. CDR1 is MNHEY and CDR2 is SVGEGT in the germline V gene. The CDR3 protein is CTSSPLITYEQYF. CDR3 nucleotides: TGTACCAGCAGTCCCCTCATTACCTACGAGCAGTACTTC.

Concerning this clonotype itself: A read error may be the cause here, since a much bigger clone is one base away. The rearrangement links TRBV7-2 to TRBJ1-1; no firm D call. CDR1 SGHTA and CDR2 FQGNSA come from the germline V gene. The CDR3 consists of 13 residues. V shed 4 bases and J shed 4 bases, with 10 bases lying between them. The CDR3 bases are TGTGCCAGCAGCTCGAGACGACTCACTGAAGCTTTCTTT. Translating it yields CASSSRRLTEAFF.

The genes are TRBV5-4 and TRBJ1-2; D not certain. CDR1 and CDR2 (germline): SGHNT, YYREEE (reference sequence). Trimming cost V 3 bases and J 8 bases, with 29 bases left between them. This CDR3 contains 18 residues. The CDR3 DNA follows: TGTGCCAGCAGCTCCCTGCGGAGGGAGGAGGCCGACTCGGGCGGCTACACCTTC. It translates to CASSSLRREEADSGGYTF.

In its sample, this clonotype was seen many times. This rearrangement joins TRBV6-1 to TRBJ2-7; D gene ambiguous. The length of the CDR3 is 12 residues. V was trimmed by 7 bases and J by 2 bases, leaving 9 bases between them. Germline V gene sequence: CDR1 MNHNS, CDR2 SASEGT. CDR3 region: CASIGPAYEQYF. The DNA for the CDR3 is TGTGCCAGCATAGGGCCAGCCTACGAGCAGTACTTC.